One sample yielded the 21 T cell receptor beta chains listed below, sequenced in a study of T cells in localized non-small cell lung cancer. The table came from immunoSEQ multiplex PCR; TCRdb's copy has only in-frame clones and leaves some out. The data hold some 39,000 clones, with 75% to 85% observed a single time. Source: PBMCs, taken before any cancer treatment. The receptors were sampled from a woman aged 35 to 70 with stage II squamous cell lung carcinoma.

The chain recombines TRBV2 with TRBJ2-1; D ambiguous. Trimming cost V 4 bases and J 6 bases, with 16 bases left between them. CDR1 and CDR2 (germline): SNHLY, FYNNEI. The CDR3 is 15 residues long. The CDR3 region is CASSVASLGLNEQFF. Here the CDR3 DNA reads TGTGCCAGCAGTGTTGCGAGTCTGGGCCTCAATGAGCAGTTCTTC.

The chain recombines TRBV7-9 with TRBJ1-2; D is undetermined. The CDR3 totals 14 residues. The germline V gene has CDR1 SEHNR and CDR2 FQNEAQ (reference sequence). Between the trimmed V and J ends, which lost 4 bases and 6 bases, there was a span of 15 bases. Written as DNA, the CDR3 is TGTGCCAGCAGCTCCTCCCCACTTGAGGATGGCTACACCTTC. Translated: CASSSSPLEDGYTF.

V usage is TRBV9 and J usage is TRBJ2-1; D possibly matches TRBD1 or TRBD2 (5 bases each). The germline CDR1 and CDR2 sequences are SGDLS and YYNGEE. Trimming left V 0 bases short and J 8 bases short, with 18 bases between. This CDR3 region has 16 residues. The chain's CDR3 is CASSVATSGLGDEQFF. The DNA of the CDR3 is TGTGCCAGCAGCGTAGCTACGAGTGGACTGGGGGATGAGCAGTTCTTC. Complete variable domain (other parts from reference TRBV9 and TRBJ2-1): DSGVTQTPKHLITATGQRVTLRCSPRSGDLSVYWYQQSLDQGLQFLIQYYNGEERAKGNILERFSAQQFPDLHSELNLSSLELGDSALYFCASSVATSGLGDEQFFGPGTRLTVL.

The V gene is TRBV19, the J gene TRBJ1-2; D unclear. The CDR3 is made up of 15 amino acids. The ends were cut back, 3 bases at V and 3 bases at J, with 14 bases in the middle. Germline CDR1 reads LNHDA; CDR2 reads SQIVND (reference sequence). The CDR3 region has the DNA TGTGCCAGTAGTATCATCCGCGGAGGAGACTATGGCTACACCTTC. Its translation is CASSIIRGGDYGYTF.

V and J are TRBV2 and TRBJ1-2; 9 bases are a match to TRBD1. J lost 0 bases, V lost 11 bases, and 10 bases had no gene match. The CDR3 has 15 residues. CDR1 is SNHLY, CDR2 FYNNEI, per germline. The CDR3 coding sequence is TGTGCCGGATCTGACCGGGACAGGGCTAACTATGGCTACACCTTC. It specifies CAGSDRDRANYGYTF.

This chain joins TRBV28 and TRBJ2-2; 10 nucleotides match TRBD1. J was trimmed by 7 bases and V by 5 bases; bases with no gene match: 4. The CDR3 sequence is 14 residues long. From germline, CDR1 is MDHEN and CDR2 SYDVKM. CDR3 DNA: TGTGCCAGCAGTAGCGGACAGGGGGGCGGGGAGCTGTTTTTT. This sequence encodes CASSSGQGGGELFF.

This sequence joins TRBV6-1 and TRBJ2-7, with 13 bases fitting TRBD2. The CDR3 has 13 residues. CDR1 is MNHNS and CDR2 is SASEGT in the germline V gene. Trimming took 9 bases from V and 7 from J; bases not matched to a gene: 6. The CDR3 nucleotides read TGTGCCAGTCGACTAGCGGGAGGTGGAGAGCAGTACTTC. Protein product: CASRLAGGGEQYF.

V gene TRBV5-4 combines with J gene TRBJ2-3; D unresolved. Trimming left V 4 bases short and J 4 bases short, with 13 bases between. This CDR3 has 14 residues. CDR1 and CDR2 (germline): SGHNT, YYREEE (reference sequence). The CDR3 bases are TGTGCCAGCAGCCCCGACCGTGGCGCAGATACGCAGTATTTT. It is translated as CASSPDRGADTQYF. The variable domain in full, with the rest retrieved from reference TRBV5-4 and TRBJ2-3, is ETGVTQSPTHLIKTRGQQVTLRCSSQSGHNTVSWYQQALGQGPQFIFQYYREEENGRGNFPPRFSGLQFPNYSSELNVNALELDDSALYLCASSPDRGADTQYFGPGTRLTVL.

Written as DNA, the CDR3 is TGTGCCAGCAGTTTAGAGGGATGGGACTATGGCTACACCTTC. Translated: CASSLEGWDYGYTF. This sequence joins TRBV28 and TRBJ1-2; D gene uncertain. The CDR3 runs to 14 residues. Between the trimmed V and J ends, which lost 2 bases and 3 bases, there was a span of 10 bases. Germline-derived CDR1 and CDR2 are MDHEN and SYDVKM.

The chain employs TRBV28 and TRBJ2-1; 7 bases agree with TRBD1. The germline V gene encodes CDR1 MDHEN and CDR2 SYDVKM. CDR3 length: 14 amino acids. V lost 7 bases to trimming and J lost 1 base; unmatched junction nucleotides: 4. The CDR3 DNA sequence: TGTGCCAGCACTTACAGGGGTTCCTACAATGAGCAGTTCTTC. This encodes CASTYRGSYNEQFF.

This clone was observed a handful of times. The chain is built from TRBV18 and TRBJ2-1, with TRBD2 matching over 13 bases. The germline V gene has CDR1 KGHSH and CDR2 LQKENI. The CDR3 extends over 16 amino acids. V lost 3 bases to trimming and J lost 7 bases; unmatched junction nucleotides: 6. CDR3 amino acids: CASSPPTGLAGNEQFF. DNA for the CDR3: TGTGCCAGCTCACCTCCGACGGGACTAGCGGGGAATGAGCAGTTCTTC.

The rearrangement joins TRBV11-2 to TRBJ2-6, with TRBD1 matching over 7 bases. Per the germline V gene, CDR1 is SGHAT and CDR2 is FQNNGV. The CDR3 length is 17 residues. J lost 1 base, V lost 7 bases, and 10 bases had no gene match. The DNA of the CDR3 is TGTGCCAGCATATGGGACAGAACCTTATCTGGGGCCAACGTCCTGACTTTC. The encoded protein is CASIWDRTLSGANVLTF.

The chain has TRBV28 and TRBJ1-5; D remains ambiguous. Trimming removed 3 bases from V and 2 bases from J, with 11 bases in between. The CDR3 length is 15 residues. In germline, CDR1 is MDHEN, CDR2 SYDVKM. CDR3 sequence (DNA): TGTGCCAGCAGTTTCGGTCGGCTTGGCAATCAGCCCCAGCATTTT. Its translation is CASSFGRLGNQPQHF.

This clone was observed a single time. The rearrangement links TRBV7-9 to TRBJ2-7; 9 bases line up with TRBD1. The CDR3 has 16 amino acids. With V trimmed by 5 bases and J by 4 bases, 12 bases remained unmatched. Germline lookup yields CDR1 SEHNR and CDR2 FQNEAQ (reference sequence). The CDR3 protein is CASSLTGGAFFYEQYF. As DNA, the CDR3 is TGTGCCAGCAGCCTTACAGGGGGCGCTTTCTTTTACGAGCAGTACTTC.

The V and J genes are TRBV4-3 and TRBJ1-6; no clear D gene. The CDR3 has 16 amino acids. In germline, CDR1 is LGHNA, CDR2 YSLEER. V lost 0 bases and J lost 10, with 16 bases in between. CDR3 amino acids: CASSQDPSEGRSPLHF. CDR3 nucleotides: TGCGCCAGCAGCCAAGATCCCTCCGAAGGTCGGTCACCCCTCCACTTT.

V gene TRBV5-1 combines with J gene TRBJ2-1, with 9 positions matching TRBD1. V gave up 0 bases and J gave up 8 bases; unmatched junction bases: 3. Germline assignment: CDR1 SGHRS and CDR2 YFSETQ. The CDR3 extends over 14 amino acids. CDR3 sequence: CASSLVQGADEQFF. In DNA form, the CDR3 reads TGCGCCAGCAGCTTGGTACAGGGGGCAGATGAGCAGTTCTTC.

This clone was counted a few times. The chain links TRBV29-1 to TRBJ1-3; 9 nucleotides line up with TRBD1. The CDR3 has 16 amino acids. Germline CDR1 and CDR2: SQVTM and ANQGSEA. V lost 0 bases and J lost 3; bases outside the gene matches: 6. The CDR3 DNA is TGCAGCGTTGAAGATCCACAGGGGGCGATTGGAAACACCATATATTTT. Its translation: CSVEDPQGAIGNTIYF.

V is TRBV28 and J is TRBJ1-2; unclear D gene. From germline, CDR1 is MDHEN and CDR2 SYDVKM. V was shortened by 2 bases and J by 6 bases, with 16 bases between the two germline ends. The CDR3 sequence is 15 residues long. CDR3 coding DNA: TGTGCCAGCAGTTTAACCCCGGGGTGGAGGGATGGCTACACCTTC. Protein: CASSLTPGWRDGYTF.

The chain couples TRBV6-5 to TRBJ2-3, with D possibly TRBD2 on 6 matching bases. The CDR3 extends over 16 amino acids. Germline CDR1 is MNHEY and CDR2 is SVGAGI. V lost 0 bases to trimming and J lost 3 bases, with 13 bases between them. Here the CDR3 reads CASSYSLIGGTDTQYF. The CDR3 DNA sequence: TGTGCCAGCAGTTACTCGCTGATTGGAGGGACAGATACGCAGTATTTT.

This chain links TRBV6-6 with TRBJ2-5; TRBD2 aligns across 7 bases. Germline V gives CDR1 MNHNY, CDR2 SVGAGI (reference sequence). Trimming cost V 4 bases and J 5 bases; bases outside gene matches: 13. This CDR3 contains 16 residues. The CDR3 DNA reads TGTGCCAGCAGTTCGACCCTTGGGGGGGTGGGGGAGACCCAGTACTTC. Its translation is CASSSTLGGVGETQYF.

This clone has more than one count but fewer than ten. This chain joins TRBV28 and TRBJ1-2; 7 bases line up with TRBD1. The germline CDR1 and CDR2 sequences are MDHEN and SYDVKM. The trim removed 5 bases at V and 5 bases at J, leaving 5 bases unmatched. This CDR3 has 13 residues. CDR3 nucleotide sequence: TGTGCCAGCAGTCCGACAGGGAGGTATGGCTACACCTTC. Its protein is CASSPTGRYGYTF.